This TCR beta chain comes out of a study of blood T cell repertoires in COVID-19. The table came from immunoSEQ multiplex PCR; TCRdb's copy has only in-frame clones and leaves some out. The sample lists some 99,000 clones, around 81% occurring once. J was trimmed by 2 bases and V by 6 bases; bases with no gene match: 6. Germline V gene data show CDR1 as SEHNR and CDR2 as FQNEAQ (reference sequence). The CDR3 contains 16 residues. The receptor's source is a human donor in a cohort sampled during active or convalescent COVID-19. What was sequenced was peripheral blood. V and J are TRBV7-9 and TRBJ2-1; TRBD2 matches 11 bases. CDR3 sequence: CASRLSGGAPYNEQFF. The DNA for the CDR3 is TGTGCCAGCAGGCTTAGCGGGGGGGCTCCCTACAATGAGCAGTTCTTC.